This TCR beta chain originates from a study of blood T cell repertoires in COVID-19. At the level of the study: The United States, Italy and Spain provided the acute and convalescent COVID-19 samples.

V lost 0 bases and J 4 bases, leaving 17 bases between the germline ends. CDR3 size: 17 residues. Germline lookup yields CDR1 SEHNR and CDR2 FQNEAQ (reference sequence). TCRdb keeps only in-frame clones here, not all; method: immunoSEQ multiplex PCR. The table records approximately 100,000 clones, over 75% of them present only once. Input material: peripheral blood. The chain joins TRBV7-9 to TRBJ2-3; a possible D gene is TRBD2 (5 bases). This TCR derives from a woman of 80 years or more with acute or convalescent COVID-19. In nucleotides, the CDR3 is TGTGCCAGCAGCTTAGCCGCCGGGCCCCAGAGGGCAGATACGCAGTATTTT. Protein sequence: CASSLAAGPQRADTQYF.